A single T cell receptor beta chain is shown here with its context. It lacks a known antigen. No per-base quality is available; no much larger clone lies one base away. Library generation was performed with PCR. Instrument on record: Illumina HiSeq 2500. TCR library preparation used molecular barcoding, with unique molecular identifiers applied to normalize quantification of the TCRbeta repertoire. TCRdb applied fastp at Q25 and MiXCR to the public reads, then kept only in-frame beta chains. Entries that share a CDR3 protein sequence are merged under the most common genes and DNA. Here the sample has 100,000 to 150,000 distinct CDR3 sequences; 23% occur a single time. Roughly a tenth of the sample is taken by the ten largest. CDR1 DFQATT and CDR2 SNEGSKA are derived from the germline V gene (reference sequence). V is cut back by 5 bases and J by 6 bases, with 8 bases in the junction unmatched. Including the terminal cysteine and phenylalanine, the CDR3 comprises 14 residues. The only DNA kept is the CDR3, 42 bases in frame from the first base.

This record belongs to a study of T-cell reconstitution after alpha-beta-depleted transplantation in children (dated by TCRdb to about 2016). Study-wide context: Using TCR repertoire profiling, the study followed T-cell immune reconstitution in a quantitative way in children after TCRalphabeta/CD19-depleted allogeneic hematopoietic cell transplantation. Overall results and qualifications from the work: The high TCRbeta diversity at day 60 in some patients was ascribed to recipient T cells and intrathymic progenitors that had survived conditioning. The apparently early recovery of alphabetaT-cell counts about two months after transplant reportedly depended on only several hundred rapidly expanded clones that came from non-depleted graft cells. Over subsequent months, a decline in hyperexpanded clone frequencies was noted, and after one year, T-cell counts and TCRbeta diversity were mostly ascribed to newly produced T cells.

According to the study, the label for this sample's treatment or condition signals: allogeneic hematopoietic cell transplantation with graft depleted of TCRalphabeta T cells and CD19 B cells. Transplant recipients were children who received TCRalphabeta/CD19-depleted allogeneic hematopoietic cell grafts. The TCR originated in a male patient under 10 years old who had a stem cell transplant for chronic granulomatous disease, so the T cells may come from the graft donor. The V and J genes are TRBV20-1 and TRBJ2-4; a stretch of 9 junction bases matches TRBD2. This sample comprised PBMCs, mostly from graft donor cells, obtained 180 days after TCRalphabeta/CD19-depleted stem cell transplant. The DNA sequence is as follows: TGCAGTGCTTCGACTAGCGGAGCCGTAAACATTCAGTACTTC. Its protein product is CSASTSGAVNIQYF.